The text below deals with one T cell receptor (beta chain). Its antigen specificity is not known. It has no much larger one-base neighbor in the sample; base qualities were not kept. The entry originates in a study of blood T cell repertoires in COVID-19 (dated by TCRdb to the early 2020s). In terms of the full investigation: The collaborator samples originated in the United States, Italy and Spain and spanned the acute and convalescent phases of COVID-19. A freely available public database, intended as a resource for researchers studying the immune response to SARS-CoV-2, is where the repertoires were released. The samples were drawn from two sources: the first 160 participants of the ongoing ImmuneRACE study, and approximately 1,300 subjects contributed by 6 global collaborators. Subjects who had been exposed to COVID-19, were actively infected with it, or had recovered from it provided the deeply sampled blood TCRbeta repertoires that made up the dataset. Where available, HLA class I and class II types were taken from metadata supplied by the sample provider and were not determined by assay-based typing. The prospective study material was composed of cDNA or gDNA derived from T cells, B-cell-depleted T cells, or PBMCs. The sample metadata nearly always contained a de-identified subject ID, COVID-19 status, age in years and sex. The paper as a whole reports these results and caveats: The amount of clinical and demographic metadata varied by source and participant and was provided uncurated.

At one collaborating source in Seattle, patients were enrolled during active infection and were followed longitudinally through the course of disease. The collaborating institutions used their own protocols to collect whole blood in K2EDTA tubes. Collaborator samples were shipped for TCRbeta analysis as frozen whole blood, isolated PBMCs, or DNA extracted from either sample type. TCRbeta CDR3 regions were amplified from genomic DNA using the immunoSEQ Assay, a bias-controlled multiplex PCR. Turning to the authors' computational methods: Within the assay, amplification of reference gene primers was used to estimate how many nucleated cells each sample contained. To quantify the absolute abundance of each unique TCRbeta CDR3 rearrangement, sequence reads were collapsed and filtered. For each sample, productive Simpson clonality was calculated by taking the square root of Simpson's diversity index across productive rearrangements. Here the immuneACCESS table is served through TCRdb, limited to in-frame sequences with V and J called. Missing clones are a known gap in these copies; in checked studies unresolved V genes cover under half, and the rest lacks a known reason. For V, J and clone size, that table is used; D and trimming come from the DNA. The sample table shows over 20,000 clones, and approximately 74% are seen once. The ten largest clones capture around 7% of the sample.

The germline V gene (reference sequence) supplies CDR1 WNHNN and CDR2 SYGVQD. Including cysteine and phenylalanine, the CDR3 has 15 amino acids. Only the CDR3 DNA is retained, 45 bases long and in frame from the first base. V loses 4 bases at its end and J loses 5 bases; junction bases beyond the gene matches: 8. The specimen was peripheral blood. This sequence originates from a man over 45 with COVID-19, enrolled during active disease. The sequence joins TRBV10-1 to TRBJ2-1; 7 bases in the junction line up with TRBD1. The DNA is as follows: TGCGCCAGCAGTGGGTCCTGGGACAGTGACAATGAGCAGTTCTTC. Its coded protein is CASSGSWDSDNEQFF.